This T cell receptor beta chain was identified during a study of response to subunit inactivated influenza vaccine listed by TCRdb under 2018. Notes on the research overall: Deep quantitative profiling of the T cell receptor repertoire was used in the study to follow responses to a trivalent subunit inactivated influenza vaccine. Points the paper makes about the study in general: It was suggested by the authors that each seasonal influenza vaccination may recruit only a limited number of new T cells.

As concerns this clonotype: Its recognized antigen is unknown. No much larger clonotype is one base removed from it; base qualities were not supplied.

Receptor amplification or capture employed RT-PCR. Sequencing relied on an Illumina HiSeq 2500. In-frame beta chains were kept once TCRdb had trimmed the public reads at Q25 with fastp and called clones with MiXCR. Rows are unified per CDR3 protein, each entry keeping the most common DNA and genes. The sample includes about 520,000 distinct CDR3 sequences, with roughly 23% observed a single time. The ten largest account for less than 2.5% of the sample. Taken from cysteine to phenylalanine, the CDR3 has 16 residues. The sequence is cut down to CDR3 DNA, 48 bases in frame from base 1. Ends trimmed: V by 4 bases, J by 5 bases; bases unmatched to a gene: 11. The germline V gene supplies CDR1 LGHNA and CDR2 YNFKEQ.

Sequences were derived from CD4+ T cells sorted from PBMCs, sampled approximately 5 days after vaccination. The chain joins TRBV4-2 to TRBJ2-3, with 8 central nucleotides matching TRBD1. The clonotype comes from a man aged 50 to 60 who received an inactivated influenza vaccine. Donor details come from another sample of the same person, matched by shared clones. The CDR3 here reads CASSPGQGAVGDTQYF. At the DNA level, the sequence is TGTGCCAGCAGCCCAGGGCAGGGGGCCGTAGGAGATACGCAGTATTTT.